This TCR beta chain came from a study of blood T cell repertoires in COVID-19. Overall study: Some COVID-19 samples were acute and others convalescent; all came from the United States, Italy and Spain. Nucleic acid was either cDNA or gDNA, and it came from T cells, B-cell-depleted T cells, or PBMCs.

In the source study's methods: Quantification of nucleated cells was approximated via reference gene primer amplification. Profiling relied on immunoSEQ multiplex PCR, and the TCRdb table lists in-frame clones only, not all of them. V and J calls and clone size are those listed in that table; D and trimming were worked out from the DNA. The sample holds some 60,000 clones, almost 90% seen once. The CDR3 has 13 residues. Trimming pared 5 bases from V and 2 bases from J, leaving 10 bases between. Germline-derived CDR1 and CDR2 are GTSNPN and SVGIG (reference sequence). The chain couples TRBV30 to TRBJ2-1, with a tentative D call TRBD2 (5 bases). The sequencing input was peripheral blood. This TCR derives from a man between 60 and 70 years old with acute or convalescent COVID-19. CDR3 amino acids: CAWDPRAYNEQFF. CDR3 bases: TGTGCCTGGGACCCGAGGGCCTACAATGAGCAGTTCTTC.